The 22 T cell receptor beta chains below all came from one sample that was sequenced in a study of Graves' ophthalmopathy and Graves' hyperthyroidism. Amplified material comprised TCR beta CDR3 regions derived from RNA transcripts. First-round RT-PCR relied on HTBI primers, and a second-round multiplex PCR came next. TCRdb passed the multiplex PCR reads through MiXCR, listing each CDR3 protein once. The table records around 1.1 million distinct CDR3 sequences, 35% to 40% of them present only once. Sequencing was done on a sample of peripheral blood or thyroid tissue (not recorded which). These receptors all stem from an adult man with Graves' hyperthyroidism.

Comment on this clonotype: This may arise from a read error, as a much more abundant clone is one base away. This rearrangement joins TRBV11-2 to TRBJ2-5, with D perhaps TRBD1 (5 bases). This CDR3 region has 15 residues. Trimming shortened V by 4 bases and J by 5 bases, and 17 bases separated the two germline ends. Germline values: CDR1 SGHAT, CDR2 FQNNGV. The CDR3 loop reads CASSSGFGRAETQYF. The CDR3, as DNA: TGTGCCAGCAGCTCAGGTTTTGGCAGGGCGGAGACCCAGTACTTC.

To note about this clonotype: An end of the junction does not agree with germline; a read error may underlie this. This chain joins TRBV2 and TRBJ1-4; TRBD1 is a possible D gene (6 bases). Germline assignment: CDR1 SNHLY and CDR2 FYNNEI. This CDR3 has 13 residues. The CDR3 loop is CAGSLRGDEKLFF. The CDR3 coding sequence is TGTGCCGGCAGTCTCAGGGGAGATGAAAAACTGTTTTTT.

The chain has TRBV6-5 and TRBJ2-7; a possible D gene is TRBD2 (5 bases). The germline CDR1 and CDR2 sequences are MNHEY and SVGAGI. Between the trimmed V and J ends, which lost 0 bases and 6 bases, there was a span of 12 bases. This CDR3 is 14 amino acids long. In nucleotides, the CDR3 is TGTGCCAGCAGTTACTCAGGAGGCGGTATCGAGCAGTACTTC. Amino acid sequence: CASSYSGGGIEQYF.

This clonotype was recorded at least ten times. This rearrangement joins TRBV6-2 or TRBV6-3 to TRBJ1-6; no firm D call. The CDR3 runs to 12 residues. Germline CDR1 reads MNHEY; CDR2 reads SVGEGT. V was shortened by 2 bases and J by 10 bases, with 6 bases between the two germline ends. The CDR3 here is CASSYDRSPLHF. CDR3 sequence (DNA): TGTGCCAGCAGTTACGATCGGTCACCCCTCCACTTT.

As to this clonotype: Possible read error: a much larger clone is one base away. The rearrangement links TRBV7-2 to TRBJ1-1, with D possibly matching TRBD1 (6 bases). The CDR3 has 18 amino acids. Trimming took off 4 bases at V and 3 bases at J, with 24 bases between the two ends. Germline V gives CDR1 SGHTA, CDR2 FQGNSA. The CDR3, as DNA: TGTGCCAGCAGCTCCACCGAACCAACAGGGACTTCGGACACTGAAGCTTTCTTT. The encoded protein is CASSSTEPTGTSDTEAFF.

There are many counts of this clonotype. V is TRBV14 and J is TRBJ2-7; D ambiguous. The V gene lost 0 bases and the J gene lost 3 bases, with 9 bases spanning the gap. Germline CDR1 reads SGHDN; CDR2 reads FVKESK. The CDR3 sequence is 14 residues long. CDR3 in amino acids: CASSQDWPIYEQYF. Written as DNA, the CDR3 is TGTGCCAGCAGCCAAGATTGGCCGATCTACGAGCAGTACTTC.

This clonotype was picked up many times. The chain recombines TRBV10-3 with TRBJ1-5; D is unresolved. V lost 10 bases and J lost 0, with 13 bases in between. The germline gives CDR1 ENHRY, CDR2 SYGVKD. The CDR3 extends over 14 amino acids. Written as DNA, the CDR3 is TGTGCCACCTCTAAAAAAGATAGCAATCAGCCCCAGCATTTT. Translation: CATSKKDSNQPQHF.

The chain combines TRBV29-1 with TRBJ2-3; D is perhaps TRBD1 (5 bases). Germline V gives CDR1 SQVTM, CDR2 ANQGSEA. V gave up 3 bases and J gave up 2 bases, with 15 bases separating them. The CDR3 extends over 15 amino acids. The CDR3 sequence: CSVEVSDRYTDTQYF. The CDR3 nucleotides are TGCAGCGTTGAGGTGTCTGACAGATACACAGATACGCAGTATTTT.

This chain links TRBV10-3 with TRBJ2-5, with 15 bases identical to TRBD2. CDR3 size: 13 residues. Germline CDR1 reads ENHRY; CDR2 reads SYGVKD. J lost 5 bases, V lost 11 bases, and 3 bases had no gene match. The CDR3 spells CAGTSGGRETQYF. The CDR3 DNA is TGTGCCGGGACTAGCGGGGGGCGCGAGACCCAGTACTTC.

In this sample, this clonotype turned up many times. This rearrangement joins TRBV7-2 to TRBJ2-7; D unresolved. This CDR3 spans 14 amino acids. Deletions cut 3 bases from V and 2 bases from J, with 11 bases between. The germline gives CDR1 SGHTA, CDR2 FQGNSA. The CDR3 is CASSFYEVTYEQYF. The CDR3 coding sequence is TGTGCCAGCAGCTTCTATGAGGTGACCTACGAGCAGTACTTC. The full variable domain, its missing parts supplied by reference TRBV7-2 and TRBJ2-7, is GAGVSQSPSNKVTEKGKDVELRCDPISGHTALYWYRQSLGQGLEFLIYFQGNSAPDKSGLPSDRFSAERTGGSVSTLTIQRTQQEDSAVYLCASSFYEVTYEQYFGPGTRLTVT.

This clonotype was seen only once. This may arise from a read error, as a much more abundant clone is one base away. The genes are TRBV3-1 and TRBJ2-7, with TRBD2 matching over 9 bases. V shed 4 bases and J 5 bases; nucleotides not matched to a gene: 6. Germline loops: CDR1 LGHDT, CDR2 YNNKEL (reference sequence). This CDR3 spans 14 amino acids. Here the CDR3 DNA reads TGTGCCAGCAGCCCGCGGGAGGGCCTCCACGAGCAGTACTTC. This encodes CASSPREGLHEQYF.

This rearrangement joins TRBV10-2 to TRBJ2-7; D remains ambiguous. Germline V gene sequence: CDR1 WSHSY, CDR2 SAAADI. Trimming took off 2 bases at V and 2 bases at J, with 10 bases between the two ends. This CDR3 contains 14 residues. CDR3 in DNA: TGCGCCAGCAGTGAGCCCGGCGAGGCCTACGAGCAGTACTTC. Translation: CASSEPGEAYEQYF.

This clonotype showed up many times. The V gene is TRBV7-9, the J gene TRBJ2-7; 9 nucleotides match TRBD1. V lost 5 bases to trimming and J lost 7 bases; unmatched junction nucleotides: 15. CDR3 length: 16 residues. The germline gives CDR1 SEHNR, CDR2 FQNEAQ (reference sequence). Written as DNA, the CDR3 is TGTGCCAGCAGCCCAGGACAGGGGTCAAAGACTAGGGAGCAGTACTTC. This translates into CASSPGQGSKTREQYF. Full variable domain (rest looked up from reference TRBV7-9 and TRBJ2-7): DTGVSQNPRHKITKRGQNVTFRCDPISEHNRLYWYRQTLGQGPEFLTYFQNEAQLEKSRLLSDRFSAERPKGSFSTLEIQRTEQGDSAMYLCASSPGQGSKTREQYFGPGTRLTVT.

The CDR3 nucleotides are TGTGCCAGCAGTTCCGACGGAGTCCGCACCATATATTTT. It codes for CASSSDGVRTIYF. This chain links TRBV12-3 or TRBV12-4 with TRBJ1-3; D ambiguous. The CDR3 is made up of 13 amino acids. The V end was cut by 4 bases, the J end by 9 bases, with 13 bases between.

The chain is built from TRBV7-9 and TRBJ2-7, with 9 positions matching TRBD1. This CDR3 contains 15 residues. Germline CDR1 SEHNR, CDR2 FQNEAQ (reference sequence). Trimming at V came to 1 base and at J to 5 bases, leaving 6 bases not matched to a gene. This chain's CDR3 is CASSLGGQGSHEQYF. The CDR3 DNA is TGTGCCAGCAGCTTAGGGGGACAGGGTTCCCACGAGCAGTACTTC.

The rearrangement joins TRBV14 to TRBJ1-2; 8 positions match TRBD1. CDR3 length: 13 amino acids. V trimming: 3 bases; J trimming: 7 bases; junction bases outside the gene matches: 4. Germline V gene data show CDR1 as SGHDN and CDR2 as FVKESK. DNA of the CDR3: TGTGCCAGCAGCCAGACAGGGGAGGCTGGCTACACCTTC. Protein: CASSQTGEAGYTF.

This rearrangement joins TRBV14 to TRBJ1-1; D gene ambiguous. The V and J ends lost 4 bases and 0 bases respectively, with 24 bases between them. This CDR3 has 19 residues. Looked up from germline, CDR1 is SGHDN and CDR2 is FVKESK. CDR3 nucleotides: TGTGCCAGCAGCCCCCGGGAGATACCTAACCCAAAAATGAACACTGAAGCTTTCTTT. It translates to CASSPREIPNPKMNTEAFF.

The chain recombines TRBV24-1 with TRBJ1-4, with D unresolved. From germline, CDR1 is KGHDR and CDR2 SFDVKD. This CDR3 has 13 residues. V was shortened by 5 bases and J by 3 bases, with 6 bases between the two germline ends. The chain's CDR3 is CATSGGANEKLFF. The CDR3 bases are TGTGCCACCAGTGGGGGAGCTAATGAAAAACTGTTTTTT.

This sequence joins TRBV5-1 and TRBJ2-7; the D gene is possibly TRBD1 (5 bases). There are 14 residues in the CDR3. V was clipped by 0 bases and J by 5 bases, with 12 bases between them. CDR1 is SGHRS and CDR2 is YFSETQ in the germline V gene. CDR3 amino acids: CASSLAGWVDEQYF. CDR3 coding DNA: TGCGCCAGCAGCTTGGCAGGGTGGGTCGACGAGCAGTACTTC.

This clonotype was seen a handful of times. This chain joins TRBV5-1 and TRBJ1-3; 11 nucleotides agree with TRBD1. This CDR3 contains 17 residues. J lost 1 base, V lost 4 bases, and 7 bases had no gene match. The germline CDR1 and CDR2 sequences are SGHRS and YFSETQ. Written as DNA, the CDR3 is TGCGCCAGCAGCCCTGGACAGGGGGCTTTATCTGGAAACACCATATATTTT. Its protein product is CASSPGQGALSGNTIYF.

The chain carries TRBV7-9 and TRBJ1-1; tentatively, D is TRBD1 (5 bases). The V end lost 5 bases, the J end lost 3 bases, and 10 bases lay between the germline ends. Looked up from germline, CDR1 is SEHNR and CDR2 is FQNEAQ (reference sequence). This CDR3 region has 13 residues. CDR3 amino acids: CASSKKGHTEAFF. The CDR3 nucleotides are TGTGCCAGCAGCAAGAAGGGACACACTGAAGCTTTCTTT.

As concerns this clonotype: A junction end diverges from the germline sequence, so it may reflect a read error. This chain joins TRBV10-3 and TRBJ2-2, with TRBD2 as a possible D gene (7 bases). The germline CDR1 and CDR2 sequences are ENHRY and SYGVKD. The CDR3 totals 16 residues. Here the CDR3 reads CASSYYSGGLVGELFF. In nucleotides, the CDR3 is TGTGCCAGCAGTTACTACTCGGGGGGCTTGGTCGGGGAGCTGTTTTTT.